The following is a T cell receptor (beta chain) sequence with its context. The CDR3 loop spans 11 amino acids. Germline loops: CDR1 MNHEY, CDR2 SMNVEV (reference sequence). Trimming removed 5 bases from V and 10 bases from J, with 11 bases in between. Method: immunoSEQ multiplex PCR; TCRdb's copy keeps in-frame clones and lacks some. Here the sample spans approximately 30,000 clones, about 91% being singletons. This sample was included in a study of blood T cell repertoires in COVID-19. Study context: Acute and convalescent COVID-19 samples came from the United States, Italy and Spain.

V gene TRBV27 combines with J gene TRBJ1-1; D ambiguous. The sequencing input was peripheral blood. The receptor's source is a human donor with active COVID-19. The donor label of this sample is uncertain. The CDR3 reads CASSGSGRAFF. CDR3 nucleotide sequence: TGTGCCAGCAGTGGGTCGGGTAGAGCTTTCTTT.